In this sample, the clone carrying this TCR beta chain turned up a few times. This sample was included in a study of T cell responses to AZD1222 COVID-19 vaccine. The CDR3 is 16 amino acids. CDR1 is MGHRA, CDR2 YSYEKL, per germline. Trimming stripped 0 bases from V and 1 base from J, with 13 bases between. Profiling relied on immunoSEQ multiplex PCR, and the TCRdb table lists in-frame clones only, not all of them. The sample comprises 120,000 or so clones, roughly 85% of which are singletons, and over 8% rests with the top ten. The V and J genes are TRBV4-1 and TRBJ2-7; D possibly corresponds to TRBD2 (5 bases). This clonotype originated in an adult in good health. This specimen was peripheral blood, taken on day 0 of AZD1222 vaccination. The CDR3 sequence: CASSQDSPGSSYEQYF. Written as DNA, the CDR3 is TGCGCCAGCAGCCAAGATTCCCCGGGGAGTTCCTACGAGCAGTACTTC.